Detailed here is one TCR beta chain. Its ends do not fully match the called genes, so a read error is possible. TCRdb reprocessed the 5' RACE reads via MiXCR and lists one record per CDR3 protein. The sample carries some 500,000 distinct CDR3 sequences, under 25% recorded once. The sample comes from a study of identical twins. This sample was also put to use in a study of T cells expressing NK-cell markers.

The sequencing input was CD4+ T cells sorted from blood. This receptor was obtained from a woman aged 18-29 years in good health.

The CDR3 spells CASTEGGARIPDF. The CDR3, as DNA: TGTGCCAGCACTGAGGGGGGGGCAAGGATTCCGGACTTC. The J gene is TRBJ2-4, the V gene TRBV6-6; maybe TRBD2 (7 bases). This CDR3 is 13 amino acids long. The germline CDR1 and CDR2 sequences are MNHNY and SVGAGI (reference sequence).